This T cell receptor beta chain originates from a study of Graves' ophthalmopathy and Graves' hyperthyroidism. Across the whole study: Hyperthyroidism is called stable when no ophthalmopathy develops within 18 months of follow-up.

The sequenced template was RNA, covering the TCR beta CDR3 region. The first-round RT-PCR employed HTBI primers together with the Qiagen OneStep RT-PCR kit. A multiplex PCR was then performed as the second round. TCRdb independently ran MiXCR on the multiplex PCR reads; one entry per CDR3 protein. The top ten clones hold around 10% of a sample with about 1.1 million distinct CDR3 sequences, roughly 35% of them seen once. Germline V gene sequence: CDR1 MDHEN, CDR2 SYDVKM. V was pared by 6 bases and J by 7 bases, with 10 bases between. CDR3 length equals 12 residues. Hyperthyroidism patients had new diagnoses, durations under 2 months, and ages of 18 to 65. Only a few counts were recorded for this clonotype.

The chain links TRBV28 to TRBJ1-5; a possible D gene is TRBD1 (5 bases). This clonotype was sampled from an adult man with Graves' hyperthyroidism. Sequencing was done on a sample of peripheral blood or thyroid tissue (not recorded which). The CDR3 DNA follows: TGTGCCAGCAGATGGGGGATCCAGCCCCAGCATTTT. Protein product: CASRWGIQPQHF. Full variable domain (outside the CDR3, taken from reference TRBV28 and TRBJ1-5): DVKVTQSSRYLVKRTGEKVFLECVQDMDHENMFWYRQDPGLGLRLIYFSYDVKMKEKGDIPEGYSVSREKKERFSLILESASTNQTSMYLCASRWGIQPQHFGDGTRLSIL.